This T cell receptor (beta chain) is drawn from a study of blood T cells in healthy people across ages. This clonotype was seen repeatedly, ten times or more. The total RNA that was extracted per sample amounted to at least 5 micrograms. Through a sample-barcoded 5' primer and a J-beta primer mix, a second PCR was run for roughly 7 to 12 cycles. TCRdb re-called the 5' RACE reads through MiXCR, storing one row per CDR3 protein. The repertoire includes roughly 560,000 distinct CDR3 sequences, less than 25% of them detected once, and roughly 9% sits in the top ten. Germline assignment: CDR1 SGHRS and CDR2 YFSETQ. The CDR3 covers 16 residues. Trimming cost V 3 bases and J 3 bases; bases outside gene matches: 7. The data also belong to a second study, concerning T cells of mothers and their children.

The specimen was blood. The chain is built from TRBV5-1 and TRBJ2-7; 12 nucleotides agree with TRBD2. This TCR was sampled from a boy between 10 and 17 years old in good health. The CDR3 is CASSWTLAGGSYEQYF. As DNA, the CDR3 is TGCGCCAGCAGCTGGACTCTAGCGGGAGGGAGCTACGAGCAGTACTTC.